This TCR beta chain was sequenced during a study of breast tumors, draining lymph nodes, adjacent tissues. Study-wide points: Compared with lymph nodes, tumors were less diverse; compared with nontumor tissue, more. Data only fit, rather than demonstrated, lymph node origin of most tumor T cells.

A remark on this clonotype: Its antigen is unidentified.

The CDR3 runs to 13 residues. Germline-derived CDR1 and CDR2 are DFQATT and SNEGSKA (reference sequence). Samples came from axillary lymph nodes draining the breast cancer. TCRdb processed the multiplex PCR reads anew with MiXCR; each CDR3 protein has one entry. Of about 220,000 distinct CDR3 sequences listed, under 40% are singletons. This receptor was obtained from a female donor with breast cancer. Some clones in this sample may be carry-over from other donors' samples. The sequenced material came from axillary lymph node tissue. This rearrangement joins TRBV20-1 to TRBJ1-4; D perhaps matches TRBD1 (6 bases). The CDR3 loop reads CSVPGATNEKLFF. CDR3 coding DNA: TGCAGCGTTCCAGGGGCAACTAATGAAAAACTGTTTTTT.